The T cell receptor beta chain described here comes from a study of OX40 agonist ivuxolimab in advanced cancers. Study as a whole: Dose-escalation cases comprised hepatocellular carcinoma, melanoma, renal cell or head and neck cancer.

Measured with immunoSEQ multiplex PCR; TCRdb has only the in-frame clones, and not every one. The sample holds 70,000 to 95,000 clones, roughly 87% seen once. The germline CDR1 and CDR2 sequences are LNHDA and SQIVND (reference sequence). This CDR3 comprises 15 residues. V trimming: 6 bases; J trimming: 7 bases; junction bases outside the gene matches: 11. Study findings and constraints: Some of the lowest clonal expansion was seen in partial responders at 0.1-3.0 mg/kg. In general, CD8+ T cells held more expanded clones than CD4+ did, on average.

Details on this clone: Its antigen is as yet unknown.

Sample: CD4+ or CD8+ T cells sorted from blood, taken in a trial of the OX40 agonist ivuxolimab. This receptor was identified in an adult with an advanced solid tumor such as melanoma, head and neck, liver or kidney cancer. V is TRBV19 and J is TRBJ2-1; the match to TRBD1 covers 8 bases. The CDR3 DNA reads as TGTGCCAGTAGACGAAGGACAGGGAATGTAAATGAGCAGTTCTTC. The encoded protein is CASRRRTGNVNEQFF.